Following are 20 T cell receptor beta chains from one sample sequenced in a study of T cell clonotyping in hematopoietic cell transplantation. Assay: immunoSEQ multiplex PCR; the TCRdb copy retains only in-frame clones and omits some. The table shows approximately 10,000 clones, with roughly 89% occurring only once. Sequenced sample: peripheral blood mononuclear cells. These receptors were collected from a human donor who either received an allogeneic hematopoietic cell transplant for a myeloid malignancy or was a related donor (not recorded which). Some clones in this sample may be carry-over from other donors' samples.

The J gene is TRBJ2-7, the V gene TRBV19; maybe TRBD1 (5 bases). The V and J ends lost 1 base and 6 bases respectively, with 10 bases between them. Germline V gene lookup returns CDR1 LNHDA and CDR2 SQIVND (reference sequence). CDR3 length equals 13 residues. CDR3 DNA: TGTGCCAGTAGTATAGGACAGTCGAGCGAGCAGTACTTC. It specifies CASSIGQSSEQYF.

The rearrangement uses TRBV15 and TRBJ1-1; D possibly corresponds to TRBD1 (6 bases). The V end lost 0 bases, the J end lost 1 base, and 12 bases lay between the germline ends. The CDR3 runs to 16 residues. Germline assignment: CDR1 LNHNV and CDR2 YYDKDF (reference sequence). The CDR3 is CATSRDLGGANTEAFF. CDR3 nucleotide sequence: TGTGCCACCAGCAGAGATCTGGGGGGCGCGAACACTGAAGCTTTCTTT.

The chain carries TRBV29-1 and TRBJ2-7, with D possibly called TRBD1 or TRBD2 (5 bases each). Trimming shortened V by 5 bases and J by 0 bases, and 11 bases separated the two germline ends. The CDR3 is made up of 13 amino acids. The germline V gene encodes CDR1 SQVTM and CDR2 ANQGSEA. The CDR3: CSVRGVSSYEQYF. The CDR3 coding sequence is TGCAGCGTTAGAGGGGTCAGCTCCTACGAGCAGTACTTC.

The gene calls are TRBV7-9 and TRBJ1-1; D gene unclear. CDR3 length: 13 amino acids. Germline CDR1 and CDR2: SEHNR and FQNEAQ (reference sequence). The ends were cut back, 6 bases at V and 6 bases at J, with 14 bases in the middle. The CDR3 loop reads CASRKYGKPEAFF. The CDR3 nucleotides read TGTGCCAGCAGAAAATATGGGAAGCCTGAAGCTTTCTTT.

The chain recombines TRBV5-1 with TRBJ2-7, with D perhaps matching TRBD1 or TRBD2 (5 bases each). The V gene lost 5 bases and the J gene lost 3 bases, with 9 bases spanning the gap. This CDR3 is 12 amino acids long. Germline-derived CDR1 and CDR2 are SGHRS and YFSETQ. CDR3 sequence reads: CASSRDVYEQYF. CDR3 DNA sequence: TGCGCCAGCAGTCGGGACGTCTACGAGCAGTACTTC.

The chain links TRBV4-2 to TRBJ2-2; 8 nucleotides agree with TRBD2. With V trimmed by 2 bases and J by 0 bases, 5 bases remained unmatched. CDR3 length: 17 residues. Germline CDR1 reads LGHNA; CDR2 reads YNFKEQ. CDR3 nucleotide sequence: TGTGCCAGCAGCCAATTCAGCGGGGGAGCGAACACCGGGGAGCTGTTTTTT. Amino acid sequence: CASSQFSGGANTGELFF.

The chain links TRBV30 to TRBJ2-7; the D is unclear. The CDR3 has 12 amino acids. In germline, CDR1 is GTSNPN, CDR2 SVGIG (reference sequence). With 7 bases removed from V and 0 bases from J, the gap between germline ends came to 10 bases. CDR3 bases: TGTGCCTCGGACGGATTCTCCTACGAGCAGTACTTC. Amino acid sequence: CASDGFSYEQYF.

V gene TRBV6-1 combines with J gene TRBJ2-2; D is uncertain. The CDR3 runs to 15 residues. V was shortened by 10 bases and J by 5 bases, with 20 bases between the two germline ends. Germline V gene sequence: CDR1 MNHNS, CDR2 SASEGT. In nucleotides, the CDR3 is TGTGCCACGCAGTCCTTCTCCCTTAATACCGGGGAGCTGTTTTTT. Protein product: CATQSFSLNTGELFF.

This chain joins TRBV30 and TRBJ1-2, with D maybe TRBD1 (6 bases). Trimming took off 3 bases at V and 3 bases at J, with 17 bases between the two ends. The CDR3 totals 15 residues. CDR1 is GTSNPN, CDR2 SVGIG, per germline (reference sequence). The CDR3 DNA is TGTGCCTGGAGAAAAACAGGGACCTGGGACTATGGCTACACCTTC. Translating gives CAWRKTGTWDYGYTF. Full variable domain (outside the CDR3, taken from reference TRBV30 and TRBJ1-2): SQTIHQWPATLVQPVGSPLSLECTVEGTSNPNLYWYRQAAGRGLQLLFYSVGIGQISSEVPQNLSASRPQDRQFILSSKKLLLSDSGFYLCAWRKTGTWDYGYTFGSGTRLTVV.

The gene calls are TRBV7-3 and TRBJ1-1; D possibly corresponds to TRBD1 (5 bases). Deletions cut 3 bases from V and 3 bases from J, with 14 bases between. There are 15 residues in the CDR3. CDR1 is SGHTA and CDR2 is FQGTGA in the germline V gene. CDR3 loop: CASSLARTGDTEAFF. CDR3 sequence (DNA): TGTGCCAGCAGCTTGGCAAGGACGGGGGACACTGAAGCTTTCTTT.

The DNA for the CDR3 is TGCGCCAGCAGCCTTCACCGCGGGGGGTCGAACACCGGGGAGCTGTTTTTT. It encodes CASSLHRGGSNTGELFF. The chain is built from TRBV4-1 and TRBJ2-2; TRBD2 matches at 8 bases. Germline V lookup: CDR1 MGHRA, CDR2 YSYEKL. J gave up 0 bases and V 4 bases, and 7 bases lay outside the gene matches. This CDR3 has 17 residues.

The rearrangement joins TRBV6-1 to TRBJ2-1; maybe TRBD2 (6 bases). V lost 3 bases to trimming and J lost 4 bases, with 10 bases between them. The CDR3 covers 14 residues. Germline-derived CDR1 and CDR2 are MNHNS and SASEGT. DNA of the CDR3: TGTGCCAGCAGTGAGCGGGGCGATTACAATGAGCAGTTCTTC. It codes for CASSERGDYNEQFF.

This rearrangement joins TRBV6-5 to TRBJ2-1; maybe TRBD2 (5 bases). V lost 0 bases to trimming and J lost 0 bases, with 9 bases between them. Germline lookup yields CDR1 MNHEY and CDR2 SVGAGI. The CDR3 totals 16 residues. The CDR3 region is CASSYSSGSSYNEQFF. The CDR3 DNA follows: TGTGCCAGCAGTTACTCGAGCGGAAGCTCCTACAATGAGCAGTTCTTC.

This chain links TRBV7-2 with TRBJ2-3; 9 bases fit TRBD2. The junction had 5 bases not matched to a gene; V was cut back by 1 base and J by 6 bases. CDR3 length equals 15 residues. Germline values: CDR1 SGHTA, CDR2 FQGNSA. As DNA, the CDR3 is TGTGCCAGCAGCTTAGGTTCTAGCGGGGTGGATACGCAGTATTTT. As protein: CASSLGSSGVDTQYF. Full variable domain (rest looked up from reference TRBV7-2 and TRBJ2-3): GAGVSQSPSNKVTEKGKDVELRCDPISGHTALYWYRQSLGQGLEFLIYFQGNSAPDKSGLPSDRFSAERTGGSVSTLTIQRTQQEDSAVYLCASSLGSSGVDTQYFGPGTRLTVL.

The chain carries TRBV5-1 and TRBJ2-2; the D gene is possibly TRBD2 (5 bases). V was clipped by 4 bases and J by 6 bases, with 22 bases between them. The CDR3 length is 17 residues. Germline values: CDR1 SGHRS, CDR2 YFSETQ. CDR3 loop: CASSTATGVTMAGELFF. The CDR3 DNA reads as TGCGCCAGCAGCACTGCCACCGGGGTTACGATGGCCGGGGAGCTGTTTTTT.

The rearrangement joins TRBV7-9 to TRBJ2-7, with D perhaps TRBD1 (6 bases). Germline V CDR1 and CDR2: SEHNR, FQNEAQ (reference sequence). The CDR3 is 15 residues long. With 1 base removed from V and 3 bases from J, the gap between germline ends came to 13 bases. The CDR3 reads CASSLGGGHLYEQYF. CDR3 nucleotides: TGTGCCAGCAGCTTAGGAGGGGGACATCTCTACGAGCAGTACTTC.

The V and J genes are TRBV9 and TRBJ2-1; no firm D call. The CDR3 extends over 14 amino acids. Per germline, CDR1 SGDLS and CDR2 YYNGEE. The ends were cut back, 1 base at V and 11 bases at J, with 16 bases in the middle. The CDR3, as DNA: TGTGCCAGCAGCGTATTGCTCCTGGGTACACAGCAGTTCTTC. The encoded protein is CASSVLLLGTQQFF. Together with reference TRBV9 and TRBJ2-1, the CDR3 gives the full variable domain: DSGVTQTPKHLITATGQRVTLRCSPRSGDLSVYWYQQSLDQGLQFLIQYYNGEERAKGNILERFSAQQFPDLHSELNLSSLELGDSALYFCASSVLLLGTQQFFGPGTRLTVL.

V gene TRBV19 combines with J gene TRBJ2-1; 14 nucleotides agree with TRBD2. Per germline, CDR1 LNHDA and CDR2 SQIVND (reference sequence). The CDR3 runs to 16 residues. V lost 7 bases and J lost 6; bases outside the gene matches: 8. The CDR3 bases are TGTGCCAGTACCATATGGGGACTAGCGGGGGTCAATGAGCAGTTCTTC. Translated: CASTIWGLAGVNEQFF.

The rearrangement joins TRBV5-1 to TRBJ2-4; 7 positions agree with TRBD1. J lost 6 bases, V lost 4 bases, and 10 bases had no gene match. This CDR3 has 15 residues. CDR1 and CDR2 from the germline V gene are SGHRS and YFSETQ. Written as DNA, the CDR3 is TGCGCCAGCAGCATCGTACCGGGACAGCGAAACATTCAGTACTTC. Encoded protein: CASSIVPGQRNIQYF. Based on the CDR3 plus reference TRBV5-1 and TRBJ2-4, the full variable domain is KAGVTQTPRYLIKTRGQQVTLSCSPISGHRSVSWYQQTPGQGLQFLFEYFSETQRNKGNFPGRFSGRQFSNSRSEMNVSTLELGDSALYLCASSIVPGQRNIQYFGAGTRLSVL.

This chain joins TRBV19 and TRBJ1-5; 8 bases map to TRBD1. CDR3 length equals 15 residues. V trimming: 6 bases; J trimming: 2 bases; junction bases outside the gene matches: 6. Germline CDR1 is LNHDA and CDR2 is SQIVND (reference sequence). The CDR3 sequence is CASRDGQGRNQPQHF. The CDR3 bases are TGTGCCAGTAGAGACGGACAGGGACGCAATCAGCCCCAGCATTTT.